The source of this T cell receptor (beta chain) is a study of blood T cells in healthy people across ages (dated by TCRdb to between 2014 and 2017). Study-wide context: In model experiments, template switching captured roughly one uniquely barcoded TCR beta cDNA molecule for every two T cells. Using deep sequencing normalized with unique cDNA molecular identifiers, the study measured how TCR beta repertoire diversity changes with age. The donors were split into four age groups: young (average about 15 years), middle-aged (39), aged (over 55) and long-lived (approximately 80). To avoid experimental bias, donors of different ages were spread randomly across the sequencing lanes. Two additional independent replicas of 1 million unique cDNA reads from the same blood draw were analyzed for two donors (one aged 18 to 29 and one aged 80 or older). Points the paper makes about the study in general: Compared with the aged group, the long-lived group had more naive CD4+ T cells, fewer expanded clones and increased TCR diversity, a pattern suggesting age selection. As age increased, observed TCR beta diversity per million T cells dropped in a roughly linear way, and a significant reduction was already evident by age 40. The percentage of naive T cells measured by flow cytometry correlated strongly with observed TCR beta diversity. Because profiling used bulk unsorted PBMCs, naive and antigen-experienced compartments could not be compared conclusively. Because the CMV infection status of the donors was unknown, age-related changes in expanded clonotypes may potentially have been confounded. Estimates of total diversity based on one million sequenced T cells were regarded as lower bounds and as underestimates.

The protocol used for the library was 5' RACE. TCRdb shows the sequencer as Illumina HiSeq 2500. A second PCR of roughly 6 to 11 cycles was performed with a sample-barcoded 5' primer and a J-beta primer mix. A template-switch 5' adaptor carrying 12 random nucleotides introduced a unique molecular identifier onto each TCR beta cDNA molecule. At least 2.5 million CDR3-containing paired-end reads were obtained from each sample. First-strand cDNA synthesis was performed from all RNA using the Mint cDNA synthesis kit, with priming by a TRBC-specific oligonucleotide. Following uracil-DNA glycosylase treatment, a first 18-cycle PCR with universal primers M1SS and BC2_uni_R was performed on all cDNA. On the authors' methods: Normalization of each sample was performed by random selection of 1 million high-quality reads, each carrying a distinct molecular identifier. Reads with shared molecular identifiers were discarded instead of being binned into consensus sequences. CDR3 identification, clonotype clustering and error correction used MiTCR with a Q25 quality threshold and the strictest error-elimination algorithm. A nonparametric unseen species model using Euler transformation provided a lower-bound estimate of total TCR beta diversity. TCRdb applied fastp at Q25 and MiXCR to the public reads, then kept only in-frame beta chains. Every CDR3 protein is listed once, alongside the most common genes and DNA of its rows. These V and J calls are TCRdb output, not the study's own analysis. This sample holds about 1,400,000 distinct CDR3 sequences; roughly 64% were observed only once. Of the sample, approximately 7% falls within the top ten clones.

Unmatched junction bases come to 8, with V trimmed by 0 bases and J by 5 bases. CDR3 length: 16 amino acids, cysteine to phenylalanine. Only the CDR3 part of the read is kept: 48 bases, read in frame from the first base. CDR1 and CDR2, looked up from the germline V gene, are SGHTA and FQGNSA. Note on this clonotype: The clone's antigen remains unknown. No much larger clonotype is one base removed from it; base qualities were not supplied.

The donors were roughly 40 Caucasian individuals from Russia, aged roughly 6 to 90 years, who were systemically healthy. Each donor gave around 9 milliliters of peripheral blood, collected into EDTA-treated Vacutainer tubes. Ficoll-Paque density-gradient centrifugation was used to isolate PBMCs, with at least 6 million per sample. Total RNA was extracted from PBMCs with Trizol reagent, with at least 5.5 micrograms obtained per sample. For every donor, an aliquot of PBMCs went through flow cytometry to measure the percentages of naive CD45RAhigh/CD27high T cells. Specimen: blood. Recombination linked TRBV7-2 to TRBJ1-1; TRBD1 lines up with 8 middle nucleotides. This TCR derives from a man aged 18 to 29 in good health. The nucleotides read TGTGCCAGCAGCTTAGCCAGGGGGCTTACCCCAACTGAAGCTTTCTTT. It encodes CASSLARGLTPTEAFF.